This T cell receptor beta chain originates from a study of shared clonotypes between healthy human individuals. Overall study context: Each donor's CD8 memory used one plate, CD8 naive two, each CD4 subset three. Notes on the study in general: Represented genetic and exposure-history diversity was restricted by having few donors. Non-shared clonotypes showed lower generation probabilities than clonotypes common to all four donors.

Concerning this clone: Its antigen is still unknown.

The germline gives CDR1 SGHRS, CDR2 YFSETQ. The CDR3 runs to 15 residues. The V end was cut by 0 bases, the J end by 4 bases, with 14 bases between. The study separated CD4+ cells into CD45RA+ naive and CD45RA-negative memory subsets. Clones were sequenced by immunoSEQ multiplex PCR, and TCRdb holds only the in-frame ones, with some missing. The table lists over 2 million clones, 80% to 95% of them singletons, with approximately 0.39% in the top ten. This sequence originates from a young man in good health. Some clones in this sample may be carry-over from other donors' samples. The rearrangement uses TRBV5-1 and TRBJ2-7; D is perhaps TRBD2 (6 bases). Sequences were obtained from naive CD4+ T cells from PBMCs. Subset in this sample: CD45RA+ positively selected. The CDR3 DNA sequence: TGCGCCAGCAGCTTGGTGGAGGGCCTCTCGTACGAGCAGTACTTC. It specifies CASSLVEGLSYEQYF.